Listed here is a single T cell receptor (beta chain). This sample was taken from a study of blood T cell repertoires in COVID-19. The overall study: Specimens from acute and convalescent COVID-19 originated in the United States, Italy and Spain. PBMCs, B-cell-depleted T cells, or T cells provided the cDNA or gDNA that made up the material.

Looked up from germline, CDR1 is SGHRS and CDR2 is YFSETQ. The CDR3 extends over 15 amino acids. V was clipped by 5 bases and J by 2 bases, with 14 bases between them. In the original processing: Reference gene primer amplification in the assay estimated nucleated cell counts. TCRdb's table, derived via immunoSEQ multiplex PCR, lists solely in-frame clones and lacks some. Clonal size and the V and J genes are those of that table, whereas D and trimming came from the DNA. The profile shows roughly 100,000 clones, about 87% of them singletons. The chain uses TRBV5-1 and TRBJ1-3; the D is unclear. The receptor was derived from a human donor in a cohort sampled during active or convalescent COVID-19. Source material: peripheral blood. The CDR3 region is CASRMAGEPGNTIYF. As DNA, the CDR3 is TGCGCCAGCAGAATGGCCGGGGAGCCTGGAAACACCATATATTTT.